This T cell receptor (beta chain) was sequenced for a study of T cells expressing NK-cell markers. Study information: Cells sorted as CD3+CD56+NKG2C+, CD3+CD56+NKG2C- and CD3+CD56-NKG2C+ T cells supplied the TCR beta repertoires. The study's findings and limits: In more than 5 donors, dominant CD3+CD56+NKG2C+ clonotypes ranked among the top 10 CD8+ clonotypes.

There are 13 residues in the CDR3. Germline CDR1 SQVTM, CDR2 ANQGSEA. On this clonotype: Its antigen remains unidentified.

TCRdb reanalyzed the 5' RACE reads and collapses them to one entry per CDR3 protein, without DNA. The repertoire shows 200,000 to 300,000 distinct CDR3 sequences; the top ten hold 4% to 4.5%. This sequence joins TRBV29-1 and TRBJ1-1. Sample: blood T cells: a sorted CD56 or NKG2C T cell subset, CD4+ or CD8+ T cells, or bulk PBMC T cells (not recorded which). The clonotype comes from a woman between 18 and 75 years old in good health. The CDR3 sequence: CSVVTIMNTEAFF.